These 29 T cell receptor beta chains came from one sample sequenced in a study of blood T cell repertoires in COVID-19. Method: immunoSEQ multiplex PCR; TCRdb's copy keeps in-frame clones and lacks some. This table holds roughly 100,000 clones, roughly nine tenths found once. The specimen was peripheral blood. The receptors shown here come from a man aged 50-59 years with acute or convalescent COVID-19.

V gene TRBV6-5 combines with J gene TRBJ2-7; 9 positions agree with TRBD1. This CDR3 is built from 13 residues. J gave up 0 bases and V 8 bases, and 2 bases lay outside the gene matches. CDR1 and CDR2 from the germline V gene are MNHEY and SVGAGI. In nucleotides, the CDR3 is TGTGCCAGCGGACAGGGGATCTCCTACGAGCAGTACTTC. This translates into CASGQGISYEQYF.

This clone was picked up one time. The rearrangement joins TRBV5-5 to TRBJ2-2; a possible D gene is TRBD2 (6 bases). V was trimmed by 3 bases and J by 0 bases, leaving 15 bases between them. The CDR3 is made up of 17 amino acids. CDR1 SGHKS and CDR2 YYEKEE come from the germline V gene (reference sequence). The CDR3 DNA reads TGTGCCAGCAGCTGGCTGGCGGGGCTGGCGAACACCGGGGAGCTGTTTTTT. The encoded protein is CASSWLAGLANTGELFF.

The sample holds one count of this clone. The V and J genes are TRBV9 and TRBJ2-7, with D perhaps matching TRBD2 (6 bases). Germline CDR1 reads SGDLS; CDR2 reads YYNGEE. The length of the CDR3 is 15 residues. V was cut by 1 base and J by 1 base, with 12 bases left in between. CDR3 sequence (DNA): TGTGCCAGCAGCGTAAATAGCGGAACTTCCTACGAGCAGTACTTC. Its translation is CASSVNSGTSYEQYF.

CDR3 sequence (DNA): TGTGCCAGCAGCACGGGACTAGCGGGGGGGGTCACAGATACGCAGTATTTT. Protein sequence: CASSTGLAGGVTDTQYF. The chain couples TRBV11-2 to TRBJ2-3, with TRBD2 identical over 16 bases. Germline lookup yields CDR1 SGHAT and CDR2 FQNNGV. This CDR3 contains 17 residues. V lost 5 bases and J lost 2; bases outside the gene matches: 4.

The chain is built from TRBV5-6 and TRBJ1-6; 7 nucleotides agree with TRBD1. Germline V gives CDR1 SGHDT, CDR2 YYEEEE. The length of the CDR3 is 14 residues. Trimming at V came to 3 bases and at J to 3 bases, leaving 0 bases not matched to a gene. The CDR3 DNA reads TGTGCCAGCAGCTCAGGGGGCTATAATTCACCCCTCCACTTT. It translates to CASSSGGYNSPLHF.

The genes are TRBV27 and TRBJ2-2, with a weak D call TRBD2 (7 bases). The CDR3 spans 14 residues. In germline, CDR1 is MNHEY, CDR2 SMNVEV (reference sequence). V was pared by 2 bases and J by 9 bases, with 13 bases between. In nucleotides, the CDR3 is TGTGCCAGCAGTTTAGGGGGGGCGGTGAGGGAGCTGTTTTTT. As protein: CASSLGGAVRELFF.

The CDR3 loop reads CASSYYRGKARQPQHF. Written as DNA, the CDR3 is TGTGCCAGCAGCTATTACAGGGGGAAGGCCAGGCAACCCCAGCATTTT. The V call is TRBV5-8, the J call TRBJ1-5; 8 positions match TRBD1. With V trimmed by 3 bases and J by 10 bases, 15 bases remained unmatched. The CDR3 runs 16 residues. Germline loops: CDR1 SGHTS, CDR2 YDEGEE. Together with reference TRBV5-8 and TRBJ1-5, the CDR3 gives the full variable domain: EAGVTQSPTHLIKTRGQQATLRCSPISGHTSVYWYQQALGLGLQFLLWYDEGEERNRGNFPPRFSGRQFPNYSSELNVNALELEDSALYLCASSYYRGKARQPQHFGDGTRLSIL.

V and J are TRBV7-2 and TRBJ1-1; D not resolved. V lost 2 bases and J 4 bases, leaving 11 bases between the germline ends. Germline CDR1 reads SGHTA; CDR2 reads FQGNSA. The CDR3 has 14 residues. CDR3 region: CASSLIRSGTEAFF. The CDR3, as DNA: TGTGCCAGCAGCTTAATAAGGAGTGGCACTGAAGCTTTCTTT.

The chain couples TRBV18 to TRBJ1-2; D is ambiguous. CDR3 size: 16 residues. Germline V gene data show CDR1 as KGHSH and CDR2 as LQKENI. V was pared by 0 bases and J by 6 bases, with 17 bases between. The CDR3 sequence: CASSPPITGSSDGYTF. DNA of the CDR3: TGTGCCAGCTCACCACCCATAACGGGGAGTTCGGATGGCTACACCTTC.

This clone was seen only a few times. The chain has TRBV11-3 and TRBJ1-3; D is unresolved. In germline, CDR1 is SGHNT, CDR2 YENEEA. This CDR3 region has 14 residues. Trimming shortened V by 2 bases and J by 0 bases, and 5 bases separated the two germline ends. The CDR3 DNA reads TGTGCCAGCAGCTTAATGGCCTCTGGAAACACCATATATTTT. This sequence encodes CASSLMASGNTIYF.

V is TRBV6-1 and J is TRBJ1-5, with 7 bases fitting TRBD1. Germline lookup yields CDR1 MNHNS and CDR2 SASEGT. After removal of 1 base from V and 2 bases from J, the junction contained 2 bases not matched to a gene. The CDR3 covers 15 residues. The CDR3 bases are TGTGCCAGCAGTGAAGGACAGGGCGGCAATCAGCCCCAGCATTTT. It specifies CASSEGQGGNQPQHF.

The V and J genes are TRBV3-1 (or the pseudogene TRBV3-2) and TRBJ1-6; weak D call: TRBD1 (6 bases). V was trimmed by 1 base and J by 10 bases, leaving 14 bases between them. The CDR3 spans 15 residues. Germline V gives CDR1 LGHDT, CDR2 YNNKEL (reference sequence). The CDR3 is CASSQVGSGESPLHF. The CDR3 bases are TGTGCCAGCAGCCAAGTGGGTTCAGGGGAGTCACCCCTCCACTTT.

The rearrangement joins TRBV3-1 (or the pseudogene TRBV3-2) to TRBJ1-4; TRBD1 might be the D (5 bases). This CDR3 is 15 amino acids long. Trimming took off 1 base at V and 8 bases at J, with 14 bases between the two ends. Germline assignment: CDR1 LGHDT and CDR2 YNNKEL (reference sequence). This chain's CDR3 is CASSQGGQGGEKLFF. For the CDR3, the DNA is TGTGCCAGCAGCCAAGGCGGCCAGGGCGGAGAAAAACTGTTTTTT.

The V and J genes are TRBV10-3 and TRBJ1-1; 10 nucleotides agree with TRBD1. Per the germline V gene, CDR1 is ENHRY and CDR2 is SYGVKD. The CDR3 extends over 15 amino acids. With 0 bases clipped from V and 7 bases from J, the junction kept 5 bases outside the gene matches. The CDR3 DNA sequence: TGTGCCATCAGTGAGTCAGTGACAGGGGGCTTTGAAGCTTTCTTT. Translation gives CAISESVTGGFEAFF.

The rearrangement links TRBV5-1 to TRBJ1-2, with D possibly being TRBD1 (6 bases). The CDR3 covers 14 residues. Trimming stripped 0 bases from V and 7 bases from J, with 13 bases between. Per germline, CDR1 SGHRS and CDR2 YFSETQ. Here the CDR3 reads CASSLAGGGGGYTF. The CDR3, as DNA: TGCGCCAGCAGCTTGGCGGGGGGCGGCGGTGGCTACACCTTC.

This clone was seen only a few times. V gene TRBV2 combines with J gene TRBJ2-1; a weak D match, TRBD2 (7 bases). Germline CDR1 SNHLY, CDR2 FYNNEI. CDR3 length: 13 amino acids. V lost 8 bases and J lost 9, with 17 bases in between. The DNA of the CDR3 is TGTGCCAGCCGGGGGGCCGCGATCGGTGAGCAGTTCTTC. The encoded protein is CASRGAAIGEQFF.

With regard to this clone: The sample contains more than one DNA sequence encoding this CDR3. This chain joins TRBV27 and TRBJ1-6; weak D call: TRBD1 (6 bases). Trimming stripped 1 base from V and 10 bases from J, with 11 bases between. CDR3 length: 14 amino acids. Per germline, CDR1 MNHEY and CDR2 SMNVEV (reference sequence). This CDR3 is CASSLLGGGSPLHF. The CDR3 nucleotides read TGTGCCAGCAGTTTATTAGGGGGTGGGTCACCCCTCCACTTT.

A remark on this clone: Germline and junction disagree at one end, which may indicate a read error. V and J are TRBV4-1 and TRBJ2-3; 7 nucleotides match TRBD1. CDR3 length: 16 amino acids. CDR1 and CDR2 (germline): MGHRA, YSYEKL. CDR3 in amino acids: CAGSQDTRGNTDTQYF. The CDR3 DNA follows: TGCGCCGGCAGCCAAGATACCAGGGGGAACACAGATACGCAGTATTTT.

The chain couples TRBV5-6 to TRBJ2-7; D is perhaps TRBD1 (6 bases). Trimming left V 5 bases short and J 3 bases short, with 27 bases between. Germline CDR1 SGHDT, CDR2 YYEEEE. The length of the CDR3 is 18 residues. The CDR3 sequence: CASSMGQEDFVSFYEQYF. The CDR3, as DNA: TGTGCCAGCAGTATGGGACAAGAGGACTTTGTTTCTTTCTACGAGCAGTACTTC.

The chain uses TRBV10-3 and TRBJ1-2, with a tentative D call TRBD1 (6 bases). Trimming removed 10 bases from V and 2 bases from J, with 14 bases in between. The CDR3 runs 13 residues. Germline V gene data show CDR1 as ENHRY and CDR2 as SYGVKD. The CDR3 nucleotides are TGTGCCACCGAGGACAGCGCCAACTATGGCTACACCTTC. Its protein product is CATEDSANYGYTF.

This chain joins TRBV11-2 and TRBJ1-2, with 7 bases identical to TRBD1. The CDR3 has 16 amino acids. V gave up 1 base and J gave up 3 bases; unmatched junction bases: 8. Germline CDR1 and CDR2: SGHAT and FQNNGV. Written as DNA, the CDR3 is TGTGCCAGCAGCTTAGGCTCAGGGGGTGTCGACTATGGCTACACCTTC. This codes for CASSLGSGGVDYGYTF.

V gene TRBV6-5 combines with J gene TRBJ2-2; 11 nucleotides line up with TRBD1. The CDR3 is 16 residues long. Unmatched junction bases numbered 7, after V lost 4 bases and J lost 6 bases. Germline V gene lookup returns CDR1 MNHEY and CDR2 SVGAGI. The CDR3 region has the DNA TGTGCCAGCAGTTCCGGACAGGGGGCCGCCGCCGGGGAGCTGTTTTTT. Translated: CASSSGQGAAAGELFF.

The chain joins TRBV2 to TRBJ1-2; D is ambiguous. Trimming cost V 6 bases and J 1 base, with 12 bases left between them. Germline CDR1 and CDR2: SNHLY and FYNNEI. This CDR3 is built from 14 residues. Here the CDR3 DNA reads TGTGCCAGCAGCCCTGGAGGGTTTAACTATGGCTACACCTTC. Residues: CASSPGGFNYGYTF.

Comments on this clone: An end of the junction does not agree with germline; a read error may underlie this. This rearrangement joins TRBV19 to TRBJ1-2; weak D call: TRBD1 (5 bases). The CDR3 extends over 15 amino acids. CDR1 and CDR2 (germline): LNHDA, SQIVND (reference sequence). CDR3 residues: CASSLDRGANYGYTF. Written as DNA, the CDR3 is TGTGCCAGTAGTTTAGACAGAGGAGCTAACTATGGCTACACCTTC.

V gene TRBV5-1 combines with J gene TRBJ1-1; no firm D call. Trimming shortened V by 4 bases and J by 2 bases, and 9 bases separated the two germline ends. Looked up from germline, CDR1 is SGHRS and CDR2 is YFSETQ. CDR3 size: 13 residues. CDR3 loop: CASSPEGNTEAFF. CDR3 DNA: TGCGCCAGCAGCCCGGAGGGTAACACTGAAGCTTTCTTT.

The chain is built from TRBV28 and TRBJ2-1; maybe TRBD1 (6 bases). Trimming pared 5 bases from V and 2 bases from J, leaving 16 bases between. Germline CDR1 and CDR2: MDHEN and SYDVKM. The CDR3 runs to 16 residues. CDR3 loop: CASSRPRGLAYNEQFF. The CDR3 region has the DNA TGTGCCAGCAGTAGGCCCAGGGGCCTCGCCTACAATGAGCAGTTCTTC. Drawing the rest from reference TRBV28 and TRBJ2-1, the complete variable domain is DVKVTQSSRYLVKRTGEKVFLECVQDMDHENMFWYRQDPGLGLRLIYFSYDVKMKEKGDIPEGYSVSREKKERFSLILESASTNQTSMYLCASSRPRGLAYNEQFFGPGTRLTVL.

J is TRBJ1-6 and V is TRBV18; TRBD1 might be the D (6 bases). The CDR3 is 15 residues long. Trimming cost V 3 bases and J 5 bases, with 11 bases left between them. The germline V gene has CDR1 KGHSH and CDR2 LQKENI. The CDR3 nucleotides are TGTGCCAGCTCACCCGACAGGATAAATAATTCACCCCTCCACTTT. It yields the protein CASSPDRINNSPLHF.

This chain connects TRBV9 to TRBJ2-7; D might be TRBD1 (5 bases). This CDR3 region has 13 residues. Germline loops: CDR1 SGDLS, CDR2 YYNGEE. V was shortened by 3 bases and J by 4 bases, with 11 bases between the two germline ends. The CDR3 region has the DNA TGTGCCAGCAGCGCGGACACCTTATACGAGCAGTACTTC. Protein sequence: CASSADTLYEQYF.

The chain couples TRBV29-1 to TRBJ1-1; 9 positions agree with TRBD1. V was pared by 4 bases and J by 5 bases, with 8 bases of the junction left unmatched. The CDR3 has 14 amino acids. Germline CDR1 SQVTM, CDR2 ANQGSEA. In nucleotides, the CDR3 is TGCAGCGTTGGCACTAACAGGGGGCAGACTGAAGCTTTCTTT. This gives the protein CSVGTNRGQTEAFF.